What follows are 5 T cell receptor beta chains derived from one specimen sequenced in a study of T cell responses to AZD1222 COVID-19 vaccine. Clones were sequenced by immunoSEQ multiplex PCR, and TCRdb holds only the in-frame ones, with some missing. This table holds 100,000 to 150,000 clones, around 90% found once. The starting material was peripheral blood, obtained on day 0 of AZD1222 vaccination. All receptors derive from an adult in good health.

The chain is built from TRBV6-2 or TRBV6-3 and TRBJ2-3; no clear D. The V gene's germline CDR1 is MNHEY and CDR2 SVGEGT. This CDR3 has 13 amino acids. Trimming shortened V by 0 bases and J by 3 bases, and 4 bases separated the two germline ends. The CDR3 spells CASSYSKTDTQYF. The CDR3 DNA is TGTGCCAGCAGTTACTCGAAGACAGATACGCAGTATTTT.

J is TRBJ1-1 and V is TRBV27; TRBD1 matches 7 bases. Trimming took 7 bases from V and 8 from J; bases not matched to a gene: 4. This CDR3 contains 11 residues. Germline-derived CDR1 and CDR2 are MNHEY and SMNVEV (reference sequence). CDR3 protein: CASNRGPEAFF. The CDR3 nucleotides are TGTGCCAGCAACAGGGGACCGGAAGCTTTCTTT.

V and J are TRBV28 and TRBJ1-5; 7 bases are shared with TRBD1. Germline V gene sequence: CDR1 MDHEN, CDR2 SYDVKM. CDR3 size: 14 residues. V shed 2 bases and J 3 bases; nucleotides not matched to a gene: 1. This chain's CDR3 is CASSLGTANQPQHF. CDR3 nucleotides: TGTGCCAGCAGTTTAGGGACAGCCAATCAGCCCCAGCATTTT.

Written as DNA, the CDR3 is TGTGCCAGCAGCCGAACCCTAGCGGGGGTTGGGGAGACCCAGTACTTC. Amino acids: CASSRTLAGVGETQYF. The chain uses TRBV7-3 and TRBJ2-5, with 10 bases lining up with TRBD2. The germline gives CDR1 SGHTA, CDR2 FQGTGA. The CDR3 extends over 16 amino acids. V lost 5 bases to trimming and J lost 5 bases; unmatched junction nucleotides: 11.

The chain couples TRBV28 to TRBJ1-5, with a tentative D call TRBD1 (5 bases). Germline V gene data show CDR1 as MDHEN and CDR2 as SYDVKM. The germline V and J ends were trimmed by 7 bases and 1 base, with 11 bases remaining between them. The CDR3 is 14 amino acids. CDR3 region: CASTLGGSNQPQHF. The CDR3 nucleotides are TGTGCCAGCACATTGGGGGGGAGCAATCAGCCCCAGCATTTT.